One sample yielded the 30 T cell receptor beta chains listed below, sequenced in a study of CD8 T cells in ankylosing spondylitis. A single record per CDR3 protein comes from TCRdb applying MiXCR to the 5' RACE reads. The data show tens of thousands of distinct CDR3 sequences, 6.2% seen once. Source material: synovial fluid, either unsorted or a sorted T cell fraction (not recorded which). These receptors all stem from a male donor with ankylosing spondylitis.

This clonotype was recorded at least ten times. The genes are TRBV27 and TRBJ1-2; D might be TRBD1 (6 bases). The length of the CDR3 is 13 residues. The germline V and J ends were trimmed by 9 bases and 5 bases, with 16 bases remaining between them. In germline, CDR1 is MNHEY, CDR2 SMNVEV (reference sequence). Here the CDR3 DNA reads TGTGCCAGTGGGCACCAACAGGGATATGGCTACACCTTC. Its translation is CASGHQQGYGYTF.

By sample share, this clonotype is medium-sized. The V call is TRBV28, the J call TRBJ2-1; the D is unclear. The V gene's germline CDR1 is MDHEN and CDR2 SYDVKM. V shed 3 bases and J shed 7 bases, with 7 bases lying between them. The CDR3 has 12 amino acids. The CDR3 protein is CASSLSWNEQFF. Written as DNA, the CDR3 is TGTGCCAGCAGTTTGTCGTGGAATGAGCAGTTCTTC.

The table lists this clonotype with many counts. The genes are TRBV6-5 and TRBJ2-7; D may be TRBD1 or TRBD2 (5 bases each). V was shortened by 2 bases and J by 6 bases, with 14 bases between the two germline ends. CDR3 length: 14 amino acids. CDR1 MNHEY and CDR2 SVGAGI come from the germline V gene. The CDR3 DNA is TGTGCCAGCAGTTACGATGGGGGAGATTCCGAGCAGTACTTC. This codes for CASSYDGGDSEQYF.

The chain has TRBV27 and TRBJ2-3; 9 nucleotides agree with TRBD1. With 2 bases clipped from V and 2 bases from J, the junction kept 11 bases outside the gene matches. The CDR3 is 18 residues long. CDR1 and CDR2 from the germline V gene are MNHEY and SMNVEV (reference sequence). The CDR3 sequence: CASSLRPPRTGATDTQYF. For the CDR3, the DNA is TGTGCCAGCAGTTTACGCCCCCCGCGGACAGGGGCCACAGATACGCAGTATTTT.

This clonotype showed up many times. The chain is built from TRBV28 and TRBJ2-1; unclear D gene. The length of the CDR3 is 15 residues. The V gene's germline CDR1 is MDHEN and CDR2 SYDVKM. V dropped 4 bases and J dropped 13 bases, with 23 bases sitting between them. The CDR3 nucleotides are TGTGCCAGCAGTTCTACGGTGTCTACCGGGTTCCTACAGTTCTTC. This sequence encodes CASSSTVSTGFLQFF. Looking up the rest from reference TRBV28 and TRBJ2-1 gives the full variable domain: DVKVTQSSRYLVKRTGEKVFLECVQDMDHENMFWYRQDPGLGLRLIYFSYDVKMKEKGDIPEGYSVSREKKERFSLILESASTNQTSMYLCASSSTVSTGFLQFFGPGTRLTVL.

This clonotype has a count of ten or more. This chain joins TRBV4-3 and TRBJ1-2, with a possible D match to TRBD1 (5 bases). There are 18 residues in the CDR3. V was clipped by 1 base and J by 0 bases, with 18 bases between them. The germline CDR1 and CDR2 sequences are LGHNA and YSLEER. The CDR3 coding sequence is TGCGCCAGCAGCCAAGTTCCCAGCCTTTGGGACTCTAACTATGGCTACACCTTC. Translation gives CASSQVPSLWDSNYGYTF.

With regard to this clonotype: An end of the junction does not agree with germline; a read error may underlie this. The rearrangement uses TRBV28 and TRBJ2-7; D gene unclear. Germline values: CDR1 MDHEN, CDR2 SYDVKM. This CDR3 has 11 amino acids. Here the CDR3 reads CAGSLIYEQYF. The CDR3 DNA sequence: TGTGCCGGCAGCCTAATTTACGAGCAGTACTTC.

The rearrangement joins TRBV7-8 to TRBJ2-1; tentative D call: TRBD2 (5 bases). The CDR3 sequence is 14 residues long. Germline V lookup: CDR1 SGHVS, CDR2 FQNEAQ. Trimming removed 5 bases at V and 4 bases at J, with 12 bases between. In DNA form, the CDR3 reads TGTGCCAGCAGCCCTAGTACTAGTTACAATGAGCAGTTCTTC. Its translation: CASSPSTSYNEQFF. Full variable domain (outside the CDR3, taken from reference TRBV7-8 and TRBJ2-1): GAGVSQSPRYKVAKRGQDVALRCDPISGHVSLFWYQQALGQGPEFLTYFQNEAQLDKSGLPSDRFFAERPEGSVSTLKIQRTQQEDSAVYLCASSPSTSYNEQFFGPGTRLTVL.

This clonotype has only a few counts. This chain uses TRBV9 with TRBJ2-7; D might be TRBD2 (6 bases). The CDR3 is 15 residues long. Germline loops: CDR1 SGDLS, CDR2 YYNGEE. V dropped 0 bases and J dropped 2 bases, with 12 bases sitting between them. CDR3 in amino acids: CASSVVGDSPYEQYF. Written as DNA, the CDR3 is TGTGCCAGCAGCGTAGTGGGGGACTCACCCTACGAGCAGTACTTC.

The table lists this clonotype with a few counts. This chain links TRBV5-1 with TRBJ2-7; D could derive from TRBD1 or TRBD2 (5 bases each). The CDR3 consists of 16 residues. Germline V gene sequence: CDR1 SGHRS, CDR2 YFSETQ. V was pared by 4 bases and J by 3 bases, with 20 bases between. In DNA form, the CDR3 reads TGCGCCAGCAGCCCCGGAGTGGAGCCTGGGGGCTACGAGCAGTACTTC. Translated, it gives CASSPGVEPGGYEQYF.

This clonotype was counted at least ten times. This chain uses TRBV20-1 with TRBJ1-2; maybe TRBD1 (6 bases). The CDR3 runs to 13 residues. Germline CDR1 and CDR2: DFQATT and SNEGSKA (reference sequence). V shed 0 bases and J shed 7 bases, with 12 bases lying between them. CDR3 in amino acids: CSARDGGAFGYTF. DNA for the CDR3: TGCAGTGCTAGAGACGGGGGGGCCTTTGGCTACACCTTC.

Ten or more counts support this clonotype. The chain uses TRBV28 and TRBJ2-7; TRBD2 might be the D (6 bases). The CDR3 is made up of 12 amino acids. Germline V gene sequence: CDR1 MDHEN, CDR2 SYDVKM. The ends were cut back, 10 bases at V and 3 bases at J, with 13 bases in the middle. The chain's CDR3 is CATWRVYYEQYF. The DNA of the CDR3 is TGTGCCACCTGGAGGGTCTACTACGAGCAGTACTTC. Full variable domain (rest looked up from reference TRBV28 and TRBJ2-7): DVKVTQSSRYLVKRTGEKVFLECVQDMDHENMFWYRQDPGLGLRLIYFSYDVKMKEKGDIPEGYSVSREKKERFSLILESASTNQTSMYLCATWRVYYEQYFGPGTRLTVT.

In this sample, this clonotype turned up many times. The chain recombines TRBV6-2 or TRBV6-3 with TRBJ2-1, with a tentative D call TRBD1 (5 bases). Looked up from germline, CDR1 is MNHEY and CDR2 is SVGEGT. The length of the CDR3 is 15 residues. Trimming shortened V by 6 bases and J by 4 bases, and 16 bases separated the two germline ends. CDR3 bases: TGTGCCAGCAGCCGACTCGACAGAGATTACAATGAGCAGTTCTTC. Its protein product is CASSRLDRDYNEQFF.

This clonotype showed up just a few times. This chain joins TRBV5-1 and TRBJ2-1; 8 nucleotides agree with TRBD2. Germline values: CDR1 SGHRS, CDR2 YFSETQ. V was clipped by 1 base and J by 8 bases; unmatched bases: 5. There are 14 residues in the CDR3. The CDR3 protein is CASSLNGRVDEQFF. CDR3 in DNA: TGCGCCAGCAGCTTGAACGGGAGGGTCGATGAGCAGTTCTTC.

This clonotype was detected many times. The chain recombines TRBV4-2 with TRBJ2-3, with no clear D. Germline CDR1 and CDR2: LGHNA and YNFKEQ. The CDR3 contains 14 residues. V was trimmed by 0 bases and J by 6 bases, leaving 10 bases between them. CDR3 nucleotides: TGTGCCAGCAGCCAAGATGGTCCTTCTGATACGCAGTATTTT. This sequence encodes CASSQDGPSDTQYF.

The table lists this clonotype with many counts. The chain recombines TRBV25-1 with TRBJ1-1; D is possibly TRBD1 (6 bases). The V end was cut by 5 bases, the J end by 11 bases, with 27 bases between. This CDR3 comprises 16 residues. Germline CDR1 is MGHDK and CDR2 is SYGVNS. Written as DNA, the CDR3 is TGTGCCAGCAGTCCTTTCAGACAGGCCCTTCCGAATCTGGCTTTCTTT. Encoded protein: CASSPFRQALPNLAFF.

Ten or more counts support this clonotype. The rearrangement links TRBV12-3 or TRBV12-4 to TRBJ1-5, with 7 nucleotides matching TRBD1. The V gene end was trimmed by 0 bases and the J gene end by 7 bases; junction bases not matched to a gene: 3. The CDR3 loop spans 14 amino acids. CDR3 loop: CASSLAGGEQPQHF. CDR3 DNA sequence: TGTGCCAGCAGTTTAGCAGGGGGCGAACAGCCCCAGCATTTT.

This clonotype occurred many times. The chain recombines TRBV5-1 with TRBJ2-5; 9 bases are a match to TRBD1. Germline CDR1 reads SGHRS; CDR2 reads YFSETQ. J was trimmed by 9 bases and V by 3 bases; bases with no gene match: 15. The CDR3 runs 16 residues. This CDR3 is CASSWDPGQGPGAQYF. CDR3 in DNA: TGCGCCAGCAGCTGGGACCCCGGACAGGGGCCTGGGGCCCAGTACTTC. Looking up the rest from reference TRBV5-1 and TRBJ2-5 gives the full variable domain: KAGVTQTPRYLIKTRGQQVTLSCSPISGHRSVSWYQQTPGQGLQFLFEYFSETQRNKGNFPGRFSGRQFSNSRSEMNVSTLELGDSALYLCASSWDPGQGPGAQYFGPGTRLLVL.

This clonotype was observed many times. The chain links TRBV7-6 to TRBJ2-2, with D uncertain. Per the germline V gene, CDR1 is SGHVS and CDR2 is FNYEAQ. Trimming removed 4 bases from V and 3 bases from J, with 6 bases in between. The CDR3 spans 13 residues. This chain's CDR3 is CASSSSDTGELFF. The CDR3 DNA is TGTGCCAGCAGCTCCAGTGACACCGGGGAGCTGTTTTTT.

This clonotype was recorded a few times. This chain uses TRBV15 with TRBJ2-1, with 9 bases lining up with TRBD1. Germline loops: CDR1 LNHNV, CDR2 YYDKDF (reference sequence). The junction had 2 bases not matched to a gene; V was cut back by 3 bases and J by 5 bases. This CDR3 comprises 14 residues. The CDR3 sequence is CATSRDRGDNEQFF. CDR3 sequence (DNA): TGTGCCACCAGCAGGGACAGGGGAGACAATGAGCAGTTCTTC.

The chain is built from TRBV19 and TRBJ1-1, with 11 bases identical to TRBD1. Germline V gene data show CDR1 as LNHDA and CDR2 as SQIVND (reference sequence). V was pared by 6 bases and J by 5 bases, with 5 bases of the junction left unmatched. The CDR3 totals 14 residues. The chain's CDR3 is CASSTGTGGTEAFF. The CDR3 nucleotides read TGTGCCAGTAGCACCGGGACAGGGGGTACTGAAGCTTTCTTT.

This clonotype was seen more than once but under ten times. CDR3 loop: CASSQAGAANEKLFF. The CDR3 DNA follows: TGTGCCAGCAGCCAAGCGGGGGCTGCTAATGAAAAACTGTTTTTT. V is TRBV7-2 and J is TRBJ1-4; maybe TRBD1 (6 bases). Germline V gene lookup returns CDR1 SGHTA and CDR2 FQGNSA. The V end lost 5 bases, the J end lost 3 bases, and 13 bases lay between the germline ends. The CDR3 covers 15 residues.

This clonotype was detected ten times or more. The chain combines TRBV11-3 with TRBJ2-1; D not certain. The CDR3 runs 15 residues. V lost 5 bases to trimming and J lost 0 bases, with 11 bases between them. Germline lookup yields CDR1 SGHNT and CDR2 YENEEA. Here the CDR3 DNA reads TGTGCCAGCAGCCACGTGTCTAGCTCCTACAATGAGCAGTTCTTC. Protein sequence: CASSHVSSSYNEQFF.

This clonotype has a count of ten or more. The chain links TRBV20-1 to TRBJ2-7; TRBD2 agrees at 13 bases. V gave up 0 bases and J gave up 7 bases; unmatched junction bases: 6. The CDR3 totals 15 residues. Germline CDR1 and CDR2: DFQATT and SNEGSKA (reference sequence). The CDR3 DNA follows: TGCAGTGCTAGAGATCGGACTAGCGGGAGAAGAGAGCAGTACTTC. Amino acid sequence: CSARDRTSGRREQYF.

This clonotype was observed many times. This chain connects TRBV3-1 to TRBJ1-2; D is uncertain. Deletions cut 4 bases from V and 0 bases from J, with 12 bases between. This CDR3 is built from 15 residues. Germline V lookup: CDR1 LGHDT, CDR2 YNNKEL (reference sequence). CDR3 coding DNA: TGTGCCAGCAGCCCGGACGCAAGAGCTAACTATGGCTACACCTTC. It is translated as CASSPDARANYGYTF.

This clonotype was observed a few times. The chain employs TRBV5-1 and TRBJ1-1; 9 bases align to TRBD1. The CDR3 sequence is 14 residues long. V lost 4 bases and J lost 4; bases outside the gene matches: 5. Germline V gene sequence: CDR1 SGHRS, CDR2 YFSETQ. This CDR3 reads CASSGQGTSTEAFF. The DNA for the CDR3 is TGCGCCAGCAGCGGACAGGGGACGTCCACTGAAGCTTTCTTT.

At least ten counts were recorded for this clonotype. This chain uses TRBV29-1 with TRBJ1-1, with D unclear. V was shortened by 6 bases and J by 3 bases, with 14 bases between the two germline ends. CDR3 length: 13 residues. CDR1 is SQVTM, CDR2 ANQGSEA, per germline. This CDR3 reads CSVIRYSDTEAFF. Here the CDR3 DNA reads TGCAGCGTAATCAGGTACTCAGACACTGAAGCTTTCTTT.

This clonotype has a count of ten or more. This rearrangement joins TRBV7-2 to TRBJ2-4; a weak D match, TRBD1 (5 bases). Germline V lookup: CDR1 SGHTA, CDR2 FQGNSA. The CDR3 totals 14 residues. The V end was cut by 0 bases, the J end by 6 bases, with 9 bases between. The CDR3, as DNA: TGTGCCAGCAGCTTAGCGGAAGGGGCAAACATTCAGTACTTC. This sequence encodes CASSLAEGANIQYF.

The sample holds many counts of this clonotype. This sequence joins TRBV18 and TRBJ2-1; D unresolved. The length of the CDR3 is 12 residues. Trimming left V 1 base short and J 5 bases short, with 3 bases between. Germline values: CDR1 KGHSH, CDR2 LQKENI. The CDR3 DNA sequence: TGTGCCAGCTCACCACAGGACAATGAGCAGTTCTTC. Translating it yields CASSPQDNEQFF.

This clonotype was observed many times. The J gene is TRBJ2-7, the V gene TRBV28, with 7 nucleotides matching TRBD2. CDR3 length: 14 amino acids. The V gene end was trimmed by 7 bases and the J gene end by 2 bases; junction bases not matched to a gene: 8. CDR1 and CDR2 (germline): MDHEN, SYDVKM. Written as DNA, the CDR3 is TGTGCCAGCAAGGAGGGAGGGAAGGCCTACGAGCAGTACTTC. Translated: CASKEGGKAYEQYF. The variable domain in full, with the rest retrieved from reference TRBV28 and TRBJ2-7, is DVKVTQSSRYLVKRTGEKVFLECVQDMDHENMFWYRQDPGLGLRLIYFSYDVKMKEKGDIPEGYSVSREKKERFSLILESASTNQTSMYLCASKEGGKAYEQYFGPGTRLTVT.